This entry describes one TCR beta chain. Other DNA sequences within the sample encode an identical CDR3. V shed 2 bases, J shed 6 bases, and the junction held 3 bases outside the gene matches. CDR1 is ENHRY, CDR2 SYGVKD, per germline. The CDR3 has 14 amino acids. The data derive from a study of blood T cell repertoires in COVID-19. Study as a whole: Sites across the United States, Italy and Spain contributed samples from acute and convalescent COVID-19.

In the authors' methods: Scientists estimated how many nucleated cells there were by amplifying reference gene primers. Assay: immunoSEQ multiplex PCR; the TCRdb copy retains only in-frame clones and omits some. D and trimming come from the DNA, and the V and J calls and clone size come from that table. The data show over 45,000 clones, with approximately 88% seen just once and approximately 17% held by the top ten. The origin of this receptor is a man in his 70s with active COVID-19. The material sequenced was peripheral blood. This chain uses TRBV10-3 with TRBJ2-7, with TRBD2 matching over 11 bases. CDR3 bases: TGTGCCATCAGTGAGGGGCTAGCGGGAGGCGAGCAGTACTTC. Translated: CAISEGLAGGEQYF.